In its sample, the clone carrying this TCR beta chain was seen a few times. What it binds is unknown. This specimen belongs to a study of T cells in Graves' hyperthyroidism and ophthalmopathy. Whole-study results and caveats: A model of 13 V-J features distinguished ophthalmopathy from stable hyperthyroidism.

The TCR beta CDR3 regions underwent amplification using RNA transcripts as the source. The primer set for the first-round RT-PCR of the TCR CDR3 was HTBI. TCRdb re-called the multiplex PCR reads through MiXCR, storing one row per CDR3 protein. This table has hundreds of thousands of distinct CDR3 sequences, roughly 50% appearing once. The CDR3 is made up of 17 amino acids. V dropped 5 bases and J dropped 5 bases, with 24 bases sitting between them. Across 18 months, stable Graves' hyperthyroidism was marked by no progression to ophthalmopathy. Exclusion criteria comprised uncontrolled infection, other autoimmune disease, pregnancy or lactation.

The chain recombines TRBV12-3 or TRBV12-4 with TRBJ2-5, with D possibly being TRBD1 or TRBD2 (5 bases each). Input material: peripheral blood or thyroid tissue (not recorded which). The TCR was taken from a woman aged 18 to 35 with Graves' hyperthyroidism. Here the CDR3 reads CASSRFGSTWGGETQYF. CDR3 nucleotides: TGTGCCAGCAGTCGGTTCGGTAGCACCTGGGGCGGGGAGACCCAGTACTTC.